These 17 T cell receptor beta chains were sequenced from one sample in a study of blood T cell repertoires in COVID-19. Sequencing was performed with immunoSEQ multiplex PCR; in TCRdb, only in-frame clones are kept and a portion is missing. The sample lists about 67,000 clones; about nine tenths were seen once. Sequenced: peripheral blood. The receptors originated from a man in his fifties or sixties with active COVID-19.

The chain recombines TRBV24-1 with TRBJ2-3; TRBD1 aligns across 9 bases. The CDR3 consists of 18 residues. The junction had 13 bases not matched to a gene; V was cut back by 1 base and J by 6 bases. Germline V gene sequence: CDR1 KGHDR, CDR2 SFDVKD. This chain's CDR3 is CATSDFGQGNRIRDTQYF. CDR3 in DNA: TGTGCCACCAGTGATTTTGGACAGGGGAATCGGATCCGCGATACGCAGTATTTT.

The CDR3 sequence is CALDSEAYNEQFF. In DNA form, the CDR3 reads TGTGCCCTCGACAGTGAAGCCTACAATGAGCAGTTCTTC. The V gene is TRBV2, the J gene TRBJ2-1; a possible D gene is TRBD1 (5 bases). The CDR3 sequence is 13 residues long. Trimming took 11 bases from V and 2 from J, leaving 13 bases between them. CDR1 is SNHLY, CDR2 FYNNEI, per germline.

The chain has TRBV6-5 and TRBJ2-7, with 7 bases lining up with TRBD1. Germline V gene lookup returns CDR1 MNHEY and CDR2 SVGAGI. Trimming removed 0 bases from V and 6 bases from J; junction bases left unmatched: 2. There are 13 residues in the CDR3. For the CDR3, the DNA is TGTGCCAGCAGTTACTCGACAGGGTCCGAGCAGTACTTC. Translated: CASSYSTGSEQYF.

The rearrangement joins TRBV19 to TRBJ2-5; TRBD1 aligns across 11 bases. In germline, CDR1 is LNHDA, CDR2 SQIVND (reference sequence). Trimming took 4 bases from V and 5 from J; bases not matched to a gene: 9. The length of the CDR3 is 16 residues. CDR3 sequence reads: CASSRGVDRGRETQYF. The CDR3 nucleotides read TGTGCCAGTAGTAGGGGAGTGGACAGGGGGCGCGAGACCCAGTACTTC. Together with reference TRBV19 and TRBJ2-5, the CDR3 gives the full variable domain: DGGITQSPKYLFRKEGQNVTLSCEQNLNHDAMYWYRQDPGQGLRLIYYSQIVNDFQKGDIAEGYSVSREKKESFPLTVTSAQKNPTAFYLCASSRGVDRGRETQYFGPGTRLLVL.

The chain combines TRBV28 with TRBJ1-4, with a possible D match to TRBD1 (5 bases). The CDR3 covers 14 residues. V shed 5 bases and J shed 6 bases, with 13 bases lying between them. Germline V gene sequence: CDR1 MDHEN, CDR2 SYDVKM. CDR3 nucleotides: TGTGCCAGCAGTCGGACAATACGGGATGAAAAACTGTTTTTT. It yields the protein CASSRTIRDEKLFF.

V usage is TRBV11-3 and J usage is TRBJ2-3; 9 nucleotides align to TRBD2. Looked up from germline, CDR1 is SGHNT and CDR2 is YENEEA. V lost 4 bases, J lost 3 bases, and 8 bases stayed unmatched. The CDR3 sequence is 16 residues long. The CDR3 DNA is TGTGCCAGCAGCTCTGGCGGCGGGGGGGCAACAGATACGCAGTATTTT. Protein sequence: CASSSGGGGATDTQYF. Variable domain in full (rest from reference TRBV11-3 and TRBJ2-3): EAGVVQSPRYKIIEKKQPVAFWCNPISGHNTLYWYLQNLGQGPELLIRYENEEAVDDSQLPKDRFSAERLKGVDSTLKIQPAELGDSAVYLCASSSGGGGATDTQYFGPGTRLTVL.

This sequence joins TRBV11-2 and TRBJ2-2; 7 bases align to TRBD2. With 3 bases clipped from V and 1 base from J, the junction kept 2 bases outside the gene matches. Germline V CDR1 and CDR2: SGHAT, FQNNGV. The CDR3 length is 15 residues. CDR3 in amino acids: CASSLIAGNTGELFF. In DNA form, the CDR3 reads TGTGCCAGCAGCTTGATAGCGGGGAACACCGGGGAGCTGTTTTTT. The variable domain in full, with the rest retrieved from reference TRBV11-2 and TRBJ2-2, is EAGVAQSPRYKIIEKRQSVAFWCNPISGHATLYWYQQILGQGPKLLIQFQNNGVVDDSQLPKDRFSAERLKGVDSTLKIQPAKLEDSAVYLCASSLIAGNTGELFFGEGSRLTVL.

V is TRBV20-1 and J is TRBJ1-2, with a tentative D call TRBD1 (6 bases). Trimming removed 3 bases at V and 8 bases at J, with 19 bases between. Germline CDR1 DFQATT, CDR2 SNEGSKA (reference sequence). This CDR3 spans 14 amino acids. CDR3 nucleotide sequence: TGCAGTGCTAGTTTGGGGGCAGAAACGGGAGGCTACACCTTC. Its protein is CSASLGAETGGYTF.

The V and J genes are TRBV9 and TRBJ1-2; D perhaps matches TRBD1 (5 bases). With 2 bases removed from V and 6 bases from J, the gap between germline ends came to 11 bases. The CDR3 totals 13 residues. The V gene's germline CDR1 is SGDLS and CDR2 YYNGEE. The CDR3 nucleotides are TGTGCCAGCAGCGTCCAGGGATTTGATGGCTACACCTTC. Its protein product is CASSVQGFDGYTF. The entire variable domain, with the rest obtained from reference TRBV9 and TRBJ1-2, is as follows: DSGVTQTPKHLITATGQRVTLRCSPRSGDLSVYWYQQSLDQGLQFLIQYYNGEERAKGNILERFSAQQFPDLHSELNLSSLELGDSALYFCASSVQGFDGYTFGSGTRLTVV.

V usage is TRBV10-3 and J usage is TRBJ2-3; D not certain. Germline V lookup: CDR1 ENHRY, CDR2 SYGVKD. The germline V and J ends were trimmed by 2 bases and 0 bases, with 3 bases remaining between them. The CDR3 length is 13 residues. CDR3 sequence: CAISEGSTDTQYF. CDR3 coding DNA: TGTGCCATCAGTGAGGGCAGCACAGATACGCAGTATTTT.

This CDR3 reads CASSSQRESLREQFF. For the CDR3, the DNA is TGTGCCAGCAGCTCCCAGCGGGAGAGTCTTCGGGAGCAGTTCTTC. The chain employs TRBV6-5 and TRBJ2-1, with TRBD2 matching over 8 bases. Looked up from germline, CDR1 is MNHEY and CDR2 is SVGAGI. V lost 6 bases to trimming and J lost 10 bases; unmatched junction nucleotides: 14. The CDR3 covers 15 residues.

The rearrangement uses TRBV19 and TRBJ2-2; 11 bases map to TRBD2. V gave up 3 bases and J gave up 5 bases; unmatched junction bases: 2. Germline CDR1 reads LNHDA; CDR2 reads SQIVND (reference sequence). The CDR3 is 15 amino acids. CDR3: CASSILAGGTGELFF. CDR3 DNA: TGTGCCAGTAGTATTCTAGCGGGAGGTACCGGGGAGCTGTTTTTT.

This chain uses TRBV6-5 with TRBJ1-5, with 9 nucleotides matching TRBD1. CDR3 length: 15 amino acids. Germline V CDR1 and CDR2: MNHEY, SVGAGI. V shed 6 bases and J 1 base; nucleotides not matched to a gene: 4. CDR3 DNA sequence: TGTGCCAGCAGCCGACAGGGGGAAAGCAATCAGCCCCAGCATTTT. It specifies CASSRQGESNQPQHF.

The chain recombines TRBV6-4 with TRBJ2-5; perhaps TRBD2 as D (5 bases). Between the trimmed V and J ends, which lost 4 bases and 2 bases, there was a span of 17 bases. Germline lookup yields CDR1 MRHNA and CDR2 SNTAGT. The CDR3 covers 16 residues. The CDR3 loop reads CASSVGRRTYQETQYF. The CDR3 bases are TGTGCCAGCAGTGTAGGTCGCAGGACTTATCAAGAGACCCAGTACTTC.

The rearrangement joins TRBV24-1 to TRBJ2-5; the match to TRBD1 covers 9 bases. The J segment lost 4 bases and the V segment lost 7 bases, leaving 9 bases of the junction unmatched. CDR3 length equals 15 residues. Germline CDR1 KGHDR, CDR2 SFDVKD. For the CDR3, the DNA is TGTGCCACCAGCGCGGACAGGGGAAGGGGAGAGACCCAGTACTTC. Translating gives CATSADRGRGETQYF.

The chain is built from TRBV7-2 and TRBJ1-2, with D uncertain. The germline V gene has CDR1 SGHTA and CDR2 FQGNSA. This CDR3 contains 13 residues. Trimming cost V 2 bases and J 4 bases, with 8 bases left between them. CDR3 residues: CASSLRGSYGYTF. CDR3 nucleotide sequence: TGTGCCAGCAGCTTACGAGGGAGCTATGGCTACACCTTC.

The gene calls are TRBV27 and TRBJ1-4; 9 positions agree with TRBD1. This CDR3 has 16 amino acids. Looked up from germline, CDR1 is MNHEY and CDR2 is SMNVEV (reference sequence). Unmatched junction bases numbered 13, after V lost 4 bases and J lost 10 bases. The CDR3 protein is CASSSRSGTGLVKLFF. In nucleotides, the CDR3 is TGTGCCAGCAGTTCTCGATCCGGGACAGGGTTGGTAAAACTGTTTTTT.